A single sample is the source of the 27 T cell receptor beta chains below, sequenced in a study of T cells in Graves' hyperthyroidism and ophthalmopathy. The source material, RNA transcripts, was used to amplify TCR beta CDR3 regions. First-round RT-PCR with HTBI primers amplified the TCR CDR3 region. TCRdb re-called the multiplex PCR reads with MiXCR, one entry per CDR3 protein. The data contain roughly 500,000 distinct CDR3 sequences, roughly 14% of them singletons. The source material was blood. The receptors shown here come from a woman in her twenties or thirties with Graves' hyperthyroidism that later progressed to Graves' ophthalmopathy.

As regards this clonotype: A read error may explain this, as a much larger clone is one base away. The V and J genes are TRBV12-5 and TRBJ2-7; D is unclear. Germline assignment: CDR1 LGHNT and CDR2 FRNRAP. This CDR3 is 10 amino acids long. The CDR3 protein is CASGFPERYF. CDR3 coding DNA: TGTGCTAGTGGTTTTCCCGAGCGGTACTTC.

This chain links TRBV24-1 with TRBJ2-5; 10 bases are a match to TRBD1. Germline assignment: CDR1 KGHDR and CDR2 SFDVKD. This CDR3 is built from 16 residues. V lost 4 bases and J lost 5; bases outside the gene matches: 9. CDR3 residues: CATSDPGQGGGETQYF. The CDR3 DNA follows: TGTGCCACCAGTGACCCCGGACAGGGGGGGGGGGAGACCCAGTACTTC.

V and J are TRBV6-5 and TRBJ1-4; D gene unclear. V shed 1 base and J shed 8 bases, with 8 bases lying between them. This CDR3 is built from 13 residues. Looked up from germline, CDR1 is MNHEY and CDR2 is SVGAGI. In DNA form, the CDR3 reads TGTGCCAGCAGTTACTTAGGGAGAGAAAAACTGTTTTTT. This codes for CASSYLGREKLFF.

The table lists this clonotype with many counts. The chain couples TRBV25-1 to TRBJ1-2, with 11 nucleotides matching TRBD1. Germline CDR1 and CDR2: MGHDK and SYGVNS. V shed 5 bases, J shed 7 bases, and the junction held 9 bases outside the gene matches. The CDR3 length is 15 residues. The CDR3 sequence is CASSPPGTGGGGYTF. The CDR3 DNA is TGTGCCAGCAGTCCCCCCGGGACAGGGGGAGGTGGCTACACCTTC.

The table lists this clonotype with many counts. This chain uses TRBV13 with TRBJ2-7; a possible D gene is TRBD1 (7 bases). This CDR3 has 15 residues. Trimming removed 6 bases from V and 2 bases from J, with 17 bases in between. Germline CDR1 is PRHDT and CDR2 is FYEKMQ (reference sequence). CDR3 amino acids: CASRRGRDPPYEQYF. CDR3 bases: TGTGCCAGCAGGAGGGGGCGGGACCCACCCTACGAGCAGTACTTC.

This clonotype occurred many times. The V and J genes are TRBV11-3 and TRBJ1-1, with TRBD1 identical over 8 bases. Per the germline V gene, CDR1 is SGHNT and CDR2 is YENEEA. The ends lost 4 bases at V and 1 base at J; junction bases unmatched: 5. This CDR3 comprises 15 residues. CDR3 amino acids: CASSSGQGRNTEAFF. DNA of the CDR3: TGTGCCAGCAGCTCCGGACAGGGTAGGAACACTGAAGCTTTCTTT.

For this clonotype: Germline and junction disagree at one end, which may indicate a read error. The chain employs TRBV6-5 and TRBJ2-7; a possible D gene is TRBD2 (5 bases). This CDR3 region has 14 residues. The germline V gene encodes CDR1 MNHEY and CDR2 SVGAGI. The CDR3 DNA sequence: TGTGCCAGCAGTTACTCAAGGAGGAACTACAAGCAGTACTTC. As protein: CASSYSRRNYKQYF.

The table lists this clonotype with a few counts. The chain has TRBV2 and TRBJ2-1, with 10 bases that match TRBD1. V was pared by 6 bases and J by 6 bases, with 8 bases of the junction left unmatched. Germline lookup yields CDR1 SNHLY and CDR2 FYNNEI. CDR3 length: 15 residues. This chain's CDR3 is CASRWGTGEFNEQFF. The CDR3 DNA follows: TGTGCCAGCAGATGGGGGACAGGGGAGTTCAATGAGCAGTTCTTC.

This clonotype was recorded many times. V is TRBV19 and J is TRBJ1-5, with TRBD1 matching over 9 bases. Germline loops: CDR1 LNHDA, CDR2 SQIVND (reference sequence). The trim removed 5 bases at V and 0 bases at J, leaving 5 bases unmatched. This CDR3 is 16 amino acids long. CDR3 DNA: TGTGCCAGTAGTGCCGGGACAGGGATTAGCAATCAGCCCCAGCATTTT. This gives the protein CASSAGTGISNQPQHF. The full variable domain, with the rest looked up from reference TRBV19 and TRBJ1-5, is DGGITQSPKYLFRKEGQNVTLSCEQNLNHDAMYWYRQDPGQGLRLIYYSQIVNDFQKGDIAEGYSVSREKKESFPLTVTSAQKNPTAFYLCASSAGTGISNQPQHFGDGTRLSIL.

This clonotype occurred many times. The chain carries TRBV19 and TRBJ1-2; possible D gene TRBD1, 6 bases. From germline, CDR1 is LNHDA and CDR2 SQIVND (reference sequence). V dropped 6 bases and J dropped 8 bases, with 16 bases sitting between them. The CDR3 runs 13 residues. CDR3 nucleotide sequence: TGTGCCAGTAGGACAGGCACCCTTAAGGGCTACACCTTC. Its protein product is CASRTGTLKGYTF.

This chain connects TRBV18 to TRBJ2-7, with 8 bases matching TRBD1. Germline trimming cut 0 bases from V and 0 bases from J; bases unmatched to any gene: 4. Germline values: CDR1 KGHSH, CDR2 LQKENI. This CDR3 region has 16 residues. CDR3 amino acids: CASSPPSGGASYEQYF. CDR3 in DNA: TGTGCCAGCTCACCACCTTCAGGGGGCGCCTCCTACGAGCAGTACTTC. Variable domain in full (rest from reference TRBV18 and TRBJ2-7): NAGVMQNPRHLVRRRGQEARLRCSPMKGHSHVYWYRQLPEEGLKFMVYLQKENIIDESGMPKERFSAEFPKEGPSILRIQQVVRGDSAAYFCASSPPSGGASYEQYFGPGTRLTVT.

This clonotype turned up a few times. A much larger clone lies a single base off, so this may be a read error. J is TRBJ1-6 and V is TRBV20-1, with 9 bases matching TRBD1. This CDR3 region has 15 residues. Per the germline V gene, CDR1 is DFQATT and CDR2 is SNEGSKA (reference sequence). CDR3 protein: CGAIPGQGDGSPLHF. In DNA, the CDR3 is TGCGGTGCTATACCGGGACAGGGAGATGGTTCACCCCTCCACTTT.

This clonotype showed up many times. V and J are TRBV11-3 and TRBJ1-1, with a tentative D call TRBD1 (5 bases). V was pared by 0 bases and J by 2 bases, with 19 bases between. The germline CDR1 and CDR2 sequences are SGHNT and YENEEA. The length of the CDR3 is 18 residues. CDR3 sequence: CASSLDIRGSGENTEAFF. The DNA of the CDR3 is TGTGCCAGCAGCTTAGACATTCGAGGGTCGGGGGAAAACACTGAAGCTTTCTTT.

This clonotype was found many times. The V call is TRBV29-1, the J call TRBJ1-1; D ambiguous. The CDR3 covers 11 residues. CDR1 and CDR2 from the germline V gene are SQVTM and ANQGSEA. V lost 6 bases and J lost 0, with 5 bases in between. The CDR3 DNA sequence: TGCAGCGTACCATTGAACACTGAAGCTTTCTTT. This sequence encodes CSVPLNTEAFF.

The sample holds a few counts of this clonotype. The chain joins TRBV5-1 to TRBJ2-7; 9 bases map to TRBD1. Germline CDR1 SGHRS, CDR2 YFSETQ. Trimming took 0 bases from V and 5 from J; bases not matched to a gene: 6. The CDR3 is made up of 15 amino acids. This chain's CDR3 is CASSLGGTGTHEQYF. In DNA form, the CDR3 reads TGCGCCAGCAGCTTGGGAGGGACAGGGACACACGAGCAGTACTTC.

The sample holds many counts of this clonotype. The J gene is TRBJ2-7, the V gene TRBV7-2; unclear D gene. The V and J ends lost 5 bases and 6 bases respectively, with 14 bases between them. Per germline, CDR1 SGHTA and CDR2 FQGNSA. The CDR3 runs 13 residues. This CDR3 reads CASSTLGPREQYF. CDR3 nucleotide sequence: TGTGCCAGCAGCACCCTTGGACCCCGCGAGCAGTACTTC.

In this sample, this clonotype turned up many times. The V and J genes are TRBV6-2 or TRBV6-3 and TRBJ2-7; 7 bases are shared with TRBD1. The germline V gene has CDR1 MNHEY and CDR2 SVGEGT. This CDR3 spans 17 amino acids. V shed 0 bases, J shed 2 bases, and the junction held 10 bases outside the gene matches. The CDR3 loop reads CASSYSRDRLSPYEQYF. The DNA of the CDR3 is TGTGCCAGCAGTTACTCCAGGGACAGATTGTCACCCTACGAGCAGTACTTC.

The table lists this clonotype with many counts. The J gene is TRBJ2-5, the V gene TRBV24-1; 7 nucleotides match TRBD2. The CDR3 is 16 residues long. With 1 base clipped from V and 3 bases from J, the junction kept 7 bases outside the gene matches. CDR1 is KGHDR and CDR2 is SFDVKD in the germline V gene. The CDR3 loop reads CATSDLSSGHEETQYF. DNA for the CDR3: TGTGCCACCAGTGATTTATCTAGCGGACACGAAGAGACCCAGTACTTC.

The table lists this clonotype with many counts. The V call is TRBV19, the J call TRBJ1-4; 7 positions match TRBD1. Germline V gene lookup returns CDR1 LNHDA and CDR2 SQIVND (reference sequence). V was pared by 9 bases and J by 0 bases, with 10 bases of the junction left unmatched. The CDR3 totals 16 residues. CDR3 DNA: TGTGCCAGCCAGGGACAGAAACATGCAACTAATGAAAAACTGTTTTTT. This gives the protein CASQGQKHATNEKLFF.

The V and J genes are TRBV30 and TRBJ1-5; D is ambiguous. Germline V gene lookup returns CDR1 GTSNPN and CDR2 SVGIG (reference sequence). This CDR3 comprises 13 residues. Deletions cut 0 bases from V and 5 bases from J, with 8 bases between. This chain's CDR3 is CAWSVSGDQPQHF. The CDR3 DNA follows: TGTGCCTGGAGTGTAAGTGGCGATCAGCCCCAGCATTTT.

The chain has TRBV13 and TRBJ2-2; no reliable D call. The CDR3 is 17 amino acids. V was trimmed by 4 bases and J by 0 bases, leaving 15 bases between them. Germline CDR1 PRHDT, CDR2 FYEKMQ (reference sequence). The CDR3 reads CASSSHPYSTNTGELFF. The CDR3 DNA reads as TGTGCCAGCAGCTCCCACCCCTACTCTACGAACACCGGGGAGCTGTTTTTT.

In this sample, this clonotype turned up many times. J is TRBJ1-1 and V is TRBV28, with D hard to call. Germline V gene sequence: CDR1 MDHEN, CDR2 SYDVKM. CDR3 length: 12 residues. V lost 7 bases to trimming and J lost 10 bases, with 16 bases between them. In nucleotides, the CDR3 is TGTGCCAGCACCTTAGGGTCTTATGCAGCTTTCTTT. Protein sequence: CASTLGSYAAFF.

This clonotype was found a few times. Without the conserved terminal phenylalanine or tryptophan, this CDR3 likely stems from a read error. The chain carries TRBV5-1 and TRBJ2-1; D perhaps matches TRBD2 (5 bases). V lost 4 bases and J 1 base, leaving 12 bases between the germline ends. This CDR3 region has 15 residues. Germline V gene data show CDR1 as SGHRS and CDR2 as YFSETQ. The CDR3 spells CASSTASGSYNEQFL. For the CDR3, the DNA is TGCGCCAGCAGCACAGCCAGCGGATCCTACAATGAGCAGTTCCTC.

This clonotype was seen repeatedly, ten times or more. J is TRBJ2-5 and V is TRBV19, with D possibly being TRBD2 (6 bases). The germline V gene encodes CDR1 LNHDA and CDR2 SQIVND (reference sequence). The CDR3 covers 13 residues. V dropped 4 bases and J dropped 2 bases, with 8 bases sitting between them. The CDR3 region has the DNA TGTGCCAGTAGTAAGGCGGGACAAGAGACCCAGTACTTC. It specifies CASSKAGQETQYF.

The chain carries TRBV9 and TRBJ2-1; 13 bases align to TRBD2. Per the germline V gene, CDR1 is SGDLS and CDR2 is YYNGEE. V was pared by 3 bases and J by 9 bases, with 6 bases of the junction left unmatched. The CDR3 runs to 15 residues. The CDR3 coding sequence is TGTGCCAGCAGCGGCACTAGCGGGAGGGCCGGTGAGCAGTTCTTC. This gives the protein CASSGTSGRAGEQFF.

This clonotype was seen at least ten times. The J gene is TRBJ1-2, the V gene TRBV15; 12 bases map to TRBD1. J was trimmed by 5 bases and V by 4 bases; bases with no gene match: 5. The CDR3 runs to 15 residues. Per the germline V gene, CDR1 is LNHNV and CDR2 is YYDKDF (reference sequence). The DNA for the CDR3 is TGTGCCACCAGCAAGGGACAGGGGGCGGTGTATGGCTACACCTTC. The encoded protein is CATSKGQGAVYGYTF.

In the case of this clonotype: This may arise from a read error, as a much more abundant clone is one base away. The V and J genes are TRBV18 and TRBJ1-1; the D is unclear. The CDR3 has 15 amino acids. Germline V gives CDR1 KGHSH, CDR2 LQKENI. V lost 0 bases, J lost 2 bases, and 10 bases lay in between. CDR3 residues: CASSPPGRQNTEAFF. As DNA, the CDR3 is TGTGCCAGCTCACCACCGGGCAGGCAAAACACTGAAGCTTTCTTT.